The next 16 T cell receptor beta chains were all read from a single sample in a study of metastatic and nonmetastatic thyroid tumors (dated by TCRdb to 2020 to 2022). Library prep was done by PCR. The sequencing machine was an Illumina HiSeq 4000. Clones were called with MiXCR by TCRdb after fastp trimmed the public reads at Q25, and only in-frame beta chains were retained. This sample lists 11,000 to 15,000 clones; 10% to 15% were detected once. Approximately 14% of the sample lies in the top ten. Before undergoing thyroid surgery, none of the patients had been given any kind of treatment. What was sequenced was blood. The receptors come from a female donor with papillary thyroid cancer or a benign thyroid nodule (not recorded which). Some clones in this sample may be carry-over from other donors' samples.

This clone was counted ten times or more. This chain connects TRBV6-4 to TRBJ2-7; 8 positions match TRBD2. Germline CDR1 is MRHNA and CDR2 is SNTAGT. The J segment lost 0 bases and the V segment lost 2 bases, leaving 0 bases of the junction unmatched. The CDR3 loop spans 14 amino acids. CDR3 sequence: CASSDSGSSYEQYF. The DNA of the CDR3 is TGTGCCAGCAGTGACAGCGGGAGCTCCTACGAGCAGTACTTC.

Relative to its sample, this clone is medium-sized. The genes are TRBV28 and TRBJ1-5, with 7 nucleotides matching TRBD1. After removal of 8 bases from V and 5 bases from J, the junction contained 6 bases not matched to a gene. The germline V gene encodes CDR1 MDHEN and CDR2 SYDVKM. CDR3 length: 13 residues. This chain's CDR3 is CASWGQTYQPQHF. CDR3 nucleotides: TGTGCCAGCTGGGGACAGACTTATCAGCCCCAGCATTTT.

This clone was observed many times. This sequence joins TRBV29-1 and TRBJ2-1; D is possibly TRBD1 (6 bases). Per germline, CDR1 SQVTM and CDR2 ANQGSEA. The CDR3 spans 10 residues. With 3 bases removed from V and 10 bases from J, the gap between germline ends came to 7 bases. In nucleotides, the CDR3 is TGCAGCGTTGATCAGGGGGAGCAGTTCTTC. It translates to CSVDQGEQFF.

The rearrangement uses TRBV5-1 and TRBJ2-7; 8 nucleotides agree with TRBD1. With V trimmed by 5 bases and J by 5 bases, 12 bases remained unmatched. Germline values: CDR1 SGHRS, CDR2 YFSETQ. This CDR3 has 15 residues. The CDR3, as DNA: TGCGCCAGCAGTTTTACAGGGGGGTATCTCCACGAGCAGTACTTC. Protein: CASSFTGGYLHEQYF.

The table lists this clone with many counts. The chain links TRBV10-3 to TRBJ2-3, with TRBD1 as a possible D gene (5 bases). The germline V gene has CDR1 ENHRY and CDR2 SYGVKD. This CDR3 is built from 19 residues. With 2 bases removed from V and 2 bases from J, the gap between germline ends came to 23 bases. Here the CDR3 DNA reads TGTGCCATCAGTGAGGACGAAGGGCAGGGCCACCACTCCACAGATACGCAGTATTTT. Protein sequence: CAISEDEGQGHHSTDTQYF.

This clone has a count of ten or more. The chain's CDR3 is CAWRGDWGNSYEQYF. In nucleotides, the CDR3 is TGTGCCTGGAGGGGGGACTGGGGGAACTCCTACGAGCAGTACTTC. This chain links TRBV30 with TRBJ2-7; D may be TRBD2 (6 bases). Germline V gene data show CDR1 as GTSNPN and CDR2 as SVGIG (reference sequence). The CDR3 spans 15 residues. V was clipped by 3 bases and J by 0 bases, with 15 bases between them. Filled out from reference TRBV30 and TRBJ2-7, the complete variable domain reads SQTIHQWPATLVQPVGSPLSLECTVEGTSNPNLYWYRQAAGRGLQLLFYSVGIGQISSEVPQNLSASRPQDRQFILSSKKLLLSDSGFYLCAWRGDWGNSYEQYFGPGTRLTVT.

This clone is judged medium-sized. This sequence joins TRBV12-3 or TRBV12-4 and TRBJ2-7, with D maybe TRBD2 (6 bases). With 3 bases removed from V and 6 bases from J, the gap between germline ends came to 18 bases. The CDR3 length is 15 residues. The CDR3: CASSFRLALAAEQYF. The CDR3 DNA reads as TGTGCCAGCAGTTTTCGCCTAGCGCTCGCTGCCGAGCAGTACTTC.

At least ten counts were recorded for this clone. The J gene is TRBJ1-5, the V gene TRBV28; D ambiguous. CDR3 length: 15 residues. Germline values: CDR1 MDHEN, CDR2 SYDVKM. V lost 3 bases to trimming and J lost 5 bases, with 14 bases between them. CDR3 coding DNA: TGTGCCAGCAGTTTGGAGGGTGGAGGACATCAGCCCCAGCATTTT. Residues: CASSLEGGGHQPQHF. Looking up the rest from reference TRBV28 and TRBJ1-5 gives the full variable domain: DVKVTQSSRYLVKRTGEKVFLECVQDMDHENMFWYRQDPGLGLRLIYFSYDVKMKEKGDIPEGYSVSREKKERFSLILESASTNQTSMYLCASSLEGGGHQPQHFGDGTRLSIL.

The table lists this clone with many counts. The chain recombines TRBV19 with TRBJ2-5; 7 positions match TRBD2. J was trimmed by 2 bases and V by 6 bases; bases with no gene match: 6. Germline V gene lookup returns CDR1 LNHDA and CDR2 SQIVND (reference sequence). The CDR3 is made up of 14 amino acids. CDR3 protein: CASRGGALQETQYF. In nucleotides, the CDR3 is TGTGCCAGTAGGGGAGGGGCCCTGCAAGAGACCCAGTACTTC.

This clone was counted many times. The V call is TRBV3-1, the J call TRBJ1-6; D is uncertain. Per germline, CDR1 LGHDT and CDR2 YNNKEL (reference sequence). The CDR3 loop spans 16 amino acids. V was clipped by 5 bases and J by 8 bases, with 19 bases between them. CDR3 bases: TGTGCCAGCAGCACCGGAGGGCCTAGAATTGATTCACCCCTCCACTTT. This translates into CASSTGGPRIDSPLHF.

In its sample, this clone ranks as medium-sized. Within the sample, other DNA sequences also encode this same CDR3. This chain uses TRBV6-1 with TRBJ2-7; the D gene is possibly TRBD2 (6 bases). Trimming stripped 7 bases from V and 6 bases from J, with 19 bases between. Germline lookup yields CDR1 MNHNS and CDR2 SASEGT. The length of the CDR3 is 14 residues. DNA for the CDR3: TGTGCCAGCACCGGAGGGCCTGGATTACCCGAGCAGTACTTC. Residues: CASTGGPGLPEQYF.

This clone was counted ten times or more. The V gene is TRBV5-6, the J gene TRBJ2-6; no definite D call. CDR1 is SGHDT and CDR2 is YYEEEE in the germline V gene. The CDR3 loop spans 14 amino acids. V gave up 4 bases and J gave up 4 bases, with 9 bases separating them. The CDR3 sequence: CASSPPVGANVLTF. CDR3 bases: TGTGCCAGCAGCCCCCCCGTGGGGGCCAACGTCCTGACTTTC.

This clone is medium-sized within its sample. The chain recombines TRBV6-1 with TRBJ1-5; D not certain. The CDR3 has 13 residues. Germline lookup yields CDR1 MNHNS and CDR2 SASEGT. The V end was cut by 2 bases, the J end by 5 bases, with 7 bases between. DNA for the CDR3: TGTGCCAGCAGTGAACTTTGGGATCAGCCCCAGCATTTT. Protein sequence: CASSELWDQPQHF.

This clone was counted at least ten times. The V and J genes are TRBV15 and TRBJ1-2, with D maybe TRBD1 (5 bases). The germline V gene encodes CDR1 LNHNV and CDR2 YYDKDF (reference sequence). The ends were cut back, 8 bases at V and 2 bases at J, with 15 bases in the middle. The length of the CDR3 is 14 residues. The CDR3 coding sequence is TGTGCCACCGGGTCGGGTCAGGGAAACTATGGCTACACCTTC. As protein: CATGSGQGNYGYTF.

Relative to its sample, this clone is medium-sized. J is TRBJ1-3 and V is TRBV12-3 or TRBV12-4; D remains ambiguous. The CDR3 extends over 16 amino acids. V lost 3 bases and J lost 0, with 12 bases in between. CDR3: CASSFISAGSGNTIYF. The CDR3 bases are TGTGCCAGCAGTTTTATATCTGCGGGCTCTGGAAACACCATATATTTT.

In this sample, this clone turned up many times. Since a much larger clone is just one base distant, this may be a read error. The sample carries other DNA sequences with the same CDR3. The V gene is TRBV12-3 or TRBV12-4, the J gene TRBJ2-3; no firm D call. V was clipped by 3 bases and J by 2 bases, with 9 bases between them. The length of the CDR3 is 14 residues. CDR3 bases: TGTGCCAGCAGTTTCTGGTCAGACACAGATACGCAGTATTTT. The encoded protein is CASSFWSDTDTQYF.